These 21 T cell receptor beta chains were all obtained from the same sample, sequenced in a study of blood T cell repertoires in COVID-19. Generated by immunoSEQ multiplex PCR, the TCRdb table keeps only in-frame clones and is missing some. The table includes approximately 260,000 clones, 88% detected once. The sequencing input was peripheral blood. The receptors derive from a woman in her 70s with COVID-19, enrolled during active disease.

V and J are TRBV7-2 and TRBJ2-5; 11 bases line up with TRBD2. This CDR3 has 15 amino acids. Looked up from germline, CDR1 is SGHTA and CDR2 is FQGNSA. J was trimmed by 2 bases and V by 5 bases; bases with no gene match: 4. Here the CDR3 reads CASSAVAGGQETQYF. In DNA, the CDR3 is TGTGCCAGCAGCGCCGTAGCGGGAGGGCAAGAGACCCAGTACTTC.

The chain is built from TRBV28 and TRBJ2-5; 8 bases line up with TRBD1. Germline trimming cut 5 bases from V and 5 bases from J; bases unmatched to any gene: 4. In germline, CDR1 is MDHEN, CDR2 SYDVKM. This CDR3 region has 13 residues. The CDR3: CASSRQGWETQYF. CDR3 DNA sequence: TGTGCCAGCAGTCGACAGGGGTGGGAGACCCAGTACTTC.

The rearrangement uses TRBV6-6 and TRBJ2-7; 12 positions agree with TRBD2. Trimming took 6 bases from V and 2 from J; bases not matched to a gene: 5. Per the germline V gene, CDR1 is MNHNY and CDR2 is SVGAGI (reference sequence). The CDR3 has 15 amino acids. CDR3 residues: CASRPTSGRTYEQYF. The DNA of the CDR3 is TGTGCCAGCAGGCCAACTAGCGGGAGGACCTACGAGCAGTACTTC.

CDR3 in amino acids: CASRPTGGLYEQYF. In DNA form, the CDR3 reads TGTGCCAGCAGACCGACAGGGGGGCTCTACGAGCAGTACTTC. The chain couples TRBV6-5 to TRBJ2-7; 9 bases line up with TRBD1. V lost 6 bases and J lost 3; bases outside the gene matches: 6. The germline V gene encodes CDR1 MNHEY and CDR2 SVGAGI. This CDR3 is 14 amino acids long.

This chain joins TRBV11-3 and TRBJ2-3; possibly TRBD2 for D (5 bases). Germline V gene sequence: CDR1 SGHNT, CDR2 YENEEA. V shed 3 bases and J shed 2 bases, with 12 bases lying between them. The CDR3 loop spans 15 amino acids. The CDR3 sequence: CASSFRTSPTDTQYF. DNA for the CDR3: TGTGCCAGCAGCTTTCGGACTTCTCCCACAGATACGCAGTATTTT.

This clone occurred a few times. This chain joins TRBV15 and TRBJ1-2; 11 bases match TRBD1. The germline V gene encodes CDR1 LNHNV and CDR2 YYDKDF (reference sequence). J was trimmed by 3 bases and V by 3 bases; bases with no gene match: 3. The CDR3 runs 15 residues. The chain's CDR3 is CATSSRDRGDYGYTF. CDR3 bases: TGTGCCACCAGCAGCAGGGACAGGGGGGACTATGGCTACACCTTC.

The chain couples TRBV3-1 (or the pseudogene TRBV3-2) to TRBJ1-2; 7 nucleotides agree with TRBD1. Per germline, CDR1 LGHDT and CDR2 YNNKEL (reference sequence). V was pared by 5 bases and J by 8 bases, with 11 bases of the junction left unmatched. The length of the CDR3 is 14 residues. CDR3: CASSANRGLEGYTF. The CDR3 DNA follows: TGTGCCAGCAGCGCTAACAGGGGCCTGGAGGGCTACACCTTC.

The chain has TRBV6-5 and TRBJ1-2, with 9 bases aligning to TRBD1. This CDR3 region has 14 residues. CDR1 is MNHEY, CDR2 SVGAGI, per germline. J lost 4 bases, V lost 6 bases, and 6 bases had no gene match. Here the CDR3 DNA reads TGTGCCAGCAGAAGACAGGGGGGCTCCTATGGCTACACCTTC. Translated: CASRRQGGSYGYTF.

The chain employs TRBV19 and TRBJ1-4; 7 bases fit TRBD1. V trimming: 3 bases; J trimming: 4 bases; junction bases outside the gene matches: 2. The CDR3 spans 14 residues. The germline V gene has CDR1 LNHDA and CDR2 SQIVND (reference sequence). CDR3 protein: CASSIGTDNEKLFF. The CDR3 bases are TGTGCCAGTAGTATCGGGACAGATAATGAAAAACTGTTTTTT.

The genes are TRBV28 and TRBJ2-2; 7 bases map to TRBD2. The germline V gene encodes CDR1 MDHEN and CDR2 SYDVKM. V lost 7 bases, J lost 4 bases, and 6 bases stayed unmatched. This CDR3 has 14 amino acids. The CDR3 nucleotides are TGTGCCAGCACCCCCCCGGGGGGCACCGGGGAGCTGTTTTTT. This gives the protein CASTPPGGTGELFF.

The V and J genes are TRBV28 and TRBJ1-2; 8 positions agree with TRBD1. Germline CDR1 MDHEN, CDR2 SYDVKM. The CDR3 loop spans 15 amino acids. The ends lost 6 bases at V and 5 bases at J; junction bases unmatched: 11. The CDR3 here is CASSPRGRGSYGYTF. The CDR3 region has the DNA TGTGCCAGCAGCCCCAGGGGGCGTGGGTCGTATGGCTACACCTTC.

This sequence joins TRBV2 and TRBJ2-1; the match to TRBD2 covers 7 bases. This CDR3 is 16 amino acids long. Per the germline V gene, CDR1 is SNHLY and CDR2 is FYNNEI. The V segment lost 1 base and the J segment 9 bases; nucleotides outside the gene matches: 12. The CDR3 nucleotides are TGTGCCAGCAGTGAAGAGCGGGAACACAACGGGGGTGAGCAGTTCTTC. It translates to CASSEEREHNGGEQFF.

This rearrangement joins TRBV5-4 to TRBJ2-7; 7 nucleotides align to TRBD2. The V and J ends lost 0 bases and 3 bases, in that order; junction bases with no gene match: 6. Germline CDR1 SGHNT, CDR2 YYREEE (reference sequence). The CDR3 runs 15 residues. This chain's CDR3 is CASSLAGGPNYEQYF. CDR3 nucleotide sequence: TGTGCCAGCAGCTTGGCGGGGGGACCAAACTACGAGCAGTACTTC.

V is TRBV11-2 and J is TRBJ2-1; 11 bases line up with TRBD2. V shed 5 bases and J 5 bases; nucleotides not matched to a gene: 5. The CDR3 contains 15 residues. Germline V gives CDR1 SGHAT, CDR2 FQNNGV. CDR3 region: CASSRKLAGDNEQFF. CDR3 coding DNA: TGTGCCAGCAGCCGCAAACTAGCGGGGGACAATGAGCAGTTCTTC.

The V gene is TRBV7-3, the J gene TRBJ2-3; 7 bases line up with TRBD1. J lost 1 base, V lost 5 bases, and 6 bases had no gene match. CDR3 length equals 15 residues. Looked up from germline, CDR1 is SGHTA and CDR2 is FQGTGA. The CDR3 loop reads CASSPRTGGTDTQYF. CDR3 coding DNA: TGTGCCAGCAGCCCCCGGACAGGAGGCACAGATACGCAGTATTTT.

V is TRBV10-3 and J is TRBJ1-1; D is ambiguous. Trimming removed 0 bases at V and 3 bases at J, with 14 bases between. Germline CDR1 reads ENHRY; CDR2 reads SYGVKD. This CDR3 is 16 amino acids long. The CDR3 DNA follows: TGTGCCATCAGTGAGTCGATGGCCGGCGGGGACACTGAAGCTTTCTTT. This translates into CAISESMAGGDTEAFF.

V is TRBV6-5 and J is TRBJ1-1; no clear D. Between the trimmed V and J ends, which lost 8 bases and 5 bases, there was a span of 15 bases. Germline V gene data show CDR1 as MNHEY and CDR2 as SVGAGI. The CDR3 extends over 13 amino acids. The CDR3 reads CASAVRAGTEAFF. The CDR3 DNA sequence: TGTGCCAGCGCAGTGCGGGCGGGGACTGAAGCTTTCTTT.

This clone was picked up one time. V gene TRBV11-2 combines with J gene TRBJ2-5; TRBD1 is a possible D gene (5 bases). The V and J ends lost 6 bases and 4 bases respectively, with 15 bases between them. The germline gives CDR1 SGHAT, CDR2 FQNNGV. The CDR3 runs 14 residues. The CDR3 DNA reads as TGTGCCAGCAGAAAGGGCAGGGTCTCAGAGACCCAGTACTTC. Residues: CASRKGRVSETQYF.

The V gene is TRBV6-6, the J gene TRBJ2-4, with 9 bases matching TRBD1. This CDR3 comprises 15 residues. Germline CDR1 MNHNY, CDR2 SVGAGI (reference sequence). V trimming: 8 bases; J trimming: 3 bases; junction bases outside the gene matches: 8. This chain's CDR3 is CASGLRQGGKNIQYF. The CDR3 DNA follows: TGTGCCAGCGGTCTCCGACAGGGGGGCAAAAACATTCAGTACTTC.

In this sample, this clone turned up a few times. As DNA, the CDR3 is TGTGCCAGCAGTTTATTTCAGGGGTTCTATGGCTACACCTTC. Translated: CASSLFQGFYGYTF. This chain uses TRBV28 with TRBJ1-2, with D perhaps TRBD1 (6 bases). The CDR3 runs 14 residues. Germline assignment: CDR1 MDHEN and CDR2 SYDVKM. V was pared by 1 base and J by 4 bases, with 10 bases between.

The chain has TRBV3-1 (or the pseudogene TRBV3-2) and TRBJ2-5; 7 bases are shared with TRBD2. The J segment lost 2 bases and the V segment lost 0 bases, leaving 3 bases of the junction unmatched. This CDR3 spans 15 amino acids. From germline, CDR1 is LGHDT and CDR2 YNNKEL (reference sequence). CDR3 sequence (DNA): TGTGCCAGCAGCCAAGATTTGGGGGGGCAAGAGACCCAGTACTTC. Encoded protein: CASSQDLGGQETQYF.